This T cell receptor beta chain was documented in a study of radiotherapy plus CTLA-4 blockade in lung cancer. V was pared by 3 bases and J by 8 bases, with 19 bases between. This CDR3 has 16 residues. Germline CDR1 is MDHEN and CDR2 is SYDVKM. As to this clone: Its antigen remains unidentified.

Participants had chemo-refractory metastatic non-small-cell lung cancer and were treated with focal radiation plus ipilimumab CTLA-4 blockade. The protocol was immunoSEQ multiplex PCR, while the TCRdb copy is restricted to in-frame clones and leaves out a portion. Of approximately 76,000 clones in the sample, 60% to 85% were seen once. Study results and limitations: It was early blood T cell clone dynamics, with interferon-beta, that reportedly best predicted response.

The gene calls are TRBV28 and TRBJ2-2; D perhaps matches TRBD1 (5 bases). This sequence was found in a human donor with non-small cell lung cancer who had a partial response to radiotherapy plus ipilimumab. Some clones in this sample may be carry-over from other donors' samples. Sequenced material: peripheral blood, taken from a patient treated with radiotherapy plus ipilimumab. CDR3 DNA: TGTGCCAGCAGTTTTTTAGGTCCGGCTGGGGCTGGGGAGCTGTTTTTT. Translation: CASSFLGPAGAGELFF.